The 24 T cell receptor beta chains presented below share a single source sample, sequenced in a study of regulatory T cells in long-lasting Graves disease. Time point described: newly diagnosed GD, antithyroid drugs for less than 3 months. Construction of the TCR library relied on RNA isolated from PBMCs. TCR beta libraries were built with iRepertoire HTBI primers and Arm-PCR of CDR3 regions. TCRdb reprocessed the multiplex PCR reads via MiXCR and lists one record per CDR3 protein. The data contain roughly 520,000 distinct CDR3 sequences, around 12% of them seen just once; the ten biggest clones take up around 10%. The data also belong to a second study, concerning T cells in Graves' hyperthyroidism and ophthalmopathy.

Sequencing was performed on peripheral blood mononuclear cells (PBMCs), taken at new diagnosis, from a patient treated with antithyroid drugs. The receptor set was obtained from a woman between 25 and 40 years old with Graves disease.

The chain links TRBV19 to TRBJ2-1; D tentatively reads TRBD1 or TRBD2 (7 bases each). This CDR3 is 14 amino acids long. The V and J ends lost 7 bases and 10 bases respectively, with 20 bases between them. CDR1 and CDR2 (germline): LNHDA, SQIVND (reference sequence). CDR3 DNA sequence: TGTGCCAGTACTATTCGACAGGGAGGGGACGAGCAGTTCTTC. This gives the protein CASTIRQGGDEQFF.

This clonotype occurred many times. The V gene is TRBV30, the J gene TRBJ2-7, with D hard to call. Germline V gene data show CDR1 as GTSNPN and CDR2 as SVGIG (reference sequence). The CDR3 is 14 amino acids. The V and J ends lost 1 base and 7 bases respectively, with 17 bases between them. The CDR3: CAWSEPQLLREQYF. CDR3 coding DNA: TGTGCCTGGAGTGAGCCACAGCTTTTGAGGGAGCAGTACTTC. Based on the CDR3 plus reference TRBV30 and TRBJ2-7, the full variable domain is SQTIHQWPATLVQPVGSPLSLECTVEGTSNPNLYWYRQAAGRGLQLLFYSVGIGQISSEVPQNLSASRPQDRQFILSSKKLLLSDSGFYLCAWSEPQLLREQYFGPGTRLTVT.

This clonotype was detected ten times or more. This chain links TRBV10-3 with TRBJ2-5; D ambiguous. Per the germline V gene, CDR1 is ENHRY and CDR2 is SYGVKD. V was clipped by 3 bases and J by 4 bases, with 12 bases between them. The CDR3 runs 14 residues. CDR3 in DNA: TGTGCCATCAGTGATTTAGGGATGGGAGAGACCCAGTACTTC. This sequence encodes CAISDLGMGETQYF.

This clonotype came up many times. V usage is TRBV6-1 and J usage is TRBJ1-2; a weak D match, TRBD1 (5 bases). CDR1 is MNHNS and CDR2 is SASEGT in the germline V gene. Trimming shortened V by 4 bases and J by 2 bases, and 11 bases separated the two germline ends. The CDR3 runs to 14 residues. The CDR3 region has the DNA TGTGCCAGCAGTGTTGGGGACCTGAACTATGGCTACACCTTC. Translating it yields CASSVGDLNYGYTF.

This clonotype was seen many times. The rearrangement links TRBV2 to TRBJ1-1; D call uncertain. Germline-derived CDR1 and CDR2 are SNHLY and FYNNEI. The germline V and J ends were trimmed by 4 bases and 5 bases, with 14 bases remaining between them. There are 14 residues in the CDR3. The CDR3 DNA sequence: TGTGCCAGCAGTGGTCGGCAGGAGGAGACTGAAGCTTTCTTT. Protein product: CASSGRQEETEAFF. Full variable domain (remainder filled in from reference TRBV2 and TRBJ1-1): EPEVTQTPSHQVTQMGQEVILRCVPISNHLYFYWYRQILGQKVEFLVSFYNNEISEKSEIFDDQFSVERPDGSNFTLKIRSTKLEDSAMYFCASSGRQEETEAFFGQGTRLTVV.

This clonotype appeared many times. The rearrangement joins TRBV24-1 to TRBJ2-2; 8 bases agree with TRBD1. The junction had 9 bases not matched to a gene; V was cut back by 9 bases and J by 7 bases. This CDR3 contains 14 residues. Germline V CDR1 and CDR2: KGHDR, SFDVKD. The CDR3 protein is CATSITGGGGELFF. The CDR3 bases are TGTGCCACCTCCATTACAGGGGGAGGCGGGGAGCTGTTTTTT.

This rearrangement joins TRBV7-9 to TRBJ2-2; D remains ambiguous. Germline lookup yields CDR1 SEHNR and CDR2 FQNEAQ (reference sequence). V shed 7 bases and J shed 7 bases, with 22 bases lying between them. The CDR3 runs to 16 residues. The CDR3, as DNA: TGTGCCAGCATCCAAGTCGGAGTGCGCGGTCGCGGGGAGCTGTTTTTT. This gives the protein CASIQVGVRGRGELFF.

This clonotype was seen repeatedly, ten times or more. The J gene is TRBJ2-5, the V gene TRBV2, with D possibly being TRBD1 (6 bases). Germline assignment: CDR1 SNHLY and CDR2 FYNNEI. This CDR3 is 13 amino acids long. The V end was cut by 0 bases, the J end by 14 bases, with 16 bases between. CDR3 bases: TGTGCCAGCAGTGAAGCACCCGGGACACGCAGTTACTTC. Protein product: CASSEAPGTRSYF. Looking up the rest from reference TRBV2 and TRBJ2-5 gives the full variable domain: EPEVTQTPSHQVTQMGQEVILRCVPISNHLYFYWYRQILGQKVEFLVSFYNNEISEKSEIFDDQFSVERPDGSNFTLKIRSTKLEDSAMYFCASSEAPGTRSYFGPGTRLLVL.

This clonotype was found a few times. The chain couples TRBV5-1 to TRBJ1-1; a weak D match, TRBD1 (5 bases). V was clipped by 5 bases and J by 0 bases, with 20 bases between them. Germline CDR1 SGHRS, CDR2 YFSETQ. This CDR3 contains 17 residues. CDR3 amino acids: CASSYDRTLALNTEAFF. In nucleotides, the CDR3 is TGCGCCAGCAGTTATGACAGAACTCTGGCGTTGAACACTGAAGCTTTCTTT.

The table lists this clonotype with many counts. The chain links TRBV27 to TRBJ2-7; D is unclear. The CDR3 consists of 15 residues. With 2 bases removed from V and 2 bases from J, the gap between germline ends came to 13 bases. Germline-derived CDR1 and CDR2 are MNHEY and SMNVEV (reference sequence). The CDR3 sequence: CASSLENSPPYEQYF. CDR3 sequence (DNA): TGTGCCAGCAGTTTAGAGAACTCTCCGCCCTACGAGCAGTACTTC.

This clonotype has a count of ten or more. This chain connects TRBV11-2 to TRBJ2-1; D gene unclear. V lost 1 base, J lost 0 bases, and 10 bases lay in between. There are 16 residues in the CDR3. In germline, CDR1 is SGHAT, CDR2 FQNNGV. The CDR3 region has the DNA TGTGCCAGCAGCTTAGGTTGGCACCCCTCCTACAATGAGCAGTTCTTC. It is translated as CASSLGWHPSYNEQFF.

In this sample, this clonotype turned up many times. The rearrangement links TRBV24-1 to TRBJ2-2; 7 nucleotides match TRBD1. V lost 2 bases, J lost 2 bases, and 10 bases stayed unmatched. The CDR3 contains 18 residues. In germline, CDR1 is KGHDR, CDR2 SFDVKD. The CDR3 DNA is TGTGCCACCAGTGATTACATGGCAGGGGGACCAAACACCGGGGAGCTGTTTTTT. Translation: CATSDYMAGGPNTGELFF.

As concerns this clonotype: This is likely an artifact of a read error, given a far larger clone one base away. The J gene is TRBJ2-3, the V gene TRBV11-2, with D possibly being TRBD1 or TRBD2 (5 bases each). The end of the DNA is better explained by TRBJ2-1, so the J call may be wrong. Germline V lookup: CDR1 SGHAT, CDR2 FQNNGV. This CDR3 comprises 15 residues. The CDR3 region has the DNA TGTGCCAGCAGCTTAGTGGGGGTCTGGGACGATGAGCAGTTCTTC. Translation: CASSLVGVWDDEQFF.

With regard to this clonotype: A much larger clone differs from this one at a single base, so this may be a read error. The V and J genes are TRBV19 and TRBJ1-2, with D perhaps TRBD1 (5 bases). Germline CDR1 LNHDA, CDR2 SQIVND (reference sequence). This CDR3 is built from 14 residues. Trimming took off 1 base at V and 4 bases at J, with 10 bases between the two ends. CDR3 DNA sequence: TGTGCCAGTAGTATAGCGACGGGACCCTATGGCTACACCTTC. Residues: CASSIATGPYGYTF.

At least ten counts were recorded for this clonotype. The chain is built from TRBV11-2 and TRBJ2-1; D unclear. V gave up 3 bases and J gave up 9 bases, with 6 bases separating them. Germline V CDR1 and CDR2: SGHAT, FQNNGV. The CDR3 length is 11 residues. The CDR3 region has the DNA TGTGCCAGCAGCTTCGGTACTGAGCAGTTCTTC. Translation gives CASSFGTEQFF.

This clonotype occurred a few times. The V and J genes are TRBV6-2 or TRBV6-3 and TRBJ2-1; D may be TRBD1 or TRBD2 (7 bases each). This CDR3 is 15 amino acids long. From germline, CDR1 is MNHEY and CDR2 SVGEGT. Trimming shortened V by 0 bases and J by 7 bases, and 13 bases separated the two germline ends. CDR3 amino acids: CASSYSRQGGNEQFF. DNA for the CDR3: TGTGCCAGCAGTTACTCGCGGCAGGGGGGGAATGAGCAGTTCTTC.

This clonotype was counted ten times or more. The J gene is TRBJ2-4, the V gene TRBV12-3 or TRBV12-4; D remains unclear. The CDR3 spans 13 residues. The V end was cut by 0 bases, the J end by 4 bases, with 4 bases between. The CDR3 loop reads CASSLAGKNIQYF. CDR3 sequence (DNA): TGTGCCAGCAGTTTAGCAGGGAAAAACATTCAGTACTTC.

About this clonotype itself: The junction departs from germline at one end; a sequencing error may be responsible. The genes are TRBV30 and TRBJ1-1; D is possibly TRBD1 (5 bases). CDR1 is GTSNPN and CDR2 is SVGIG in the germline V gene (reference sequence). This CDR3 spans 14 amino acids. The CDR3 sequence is CAWHLDLPGTEAFF. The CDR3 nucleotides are TGTGCCTGGCACCTTGATCTCCCGGGGACTGAAGCCTTCTTT. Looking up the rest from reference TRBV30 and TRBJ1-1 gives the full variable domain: SQTIHQWPATLVQPVGSPLSLECTVEGTSNPNLYWYRQAAGRGLQLLFYSVGIGQISSEVPQNLSASRPQDRQFILSSKKLLLSDSGFYLCAWHLDLPGTEAFFGQGTRLTVV.

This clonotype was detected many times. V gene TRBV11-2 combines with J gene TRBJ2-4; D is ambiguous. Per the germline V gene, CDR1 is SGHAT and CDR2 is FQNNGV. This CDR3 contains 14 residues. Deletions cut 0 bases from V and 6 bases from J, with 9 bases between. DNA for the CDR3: TGTGCCAGCAGCTTAGAATTGGGTAGAAACATTCAGTACTTC. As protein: CASSLELGRNIQYF.

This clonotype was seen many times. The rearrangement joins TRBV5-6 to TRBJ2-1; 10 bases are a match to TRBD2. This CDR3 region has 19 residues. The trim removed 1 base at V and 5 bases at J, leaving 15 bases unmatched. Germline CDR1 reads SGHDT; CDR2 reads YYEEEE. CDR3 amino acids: CASSLWTGSGTSVNNEQFF. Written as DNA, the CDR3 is TGTGCCAGCAGCTTGTGGACAGGATCCGGGACTAGCGTAAACAATGAGCAGTTCTTC.

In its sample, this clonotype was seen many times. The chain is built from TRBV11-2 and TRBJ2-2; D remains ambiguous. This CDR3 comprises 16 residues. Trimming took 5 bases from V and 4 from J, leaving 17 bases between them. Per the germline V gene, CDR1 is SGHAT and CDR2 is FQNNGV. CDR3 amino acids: CASSRRLGESTGELFF. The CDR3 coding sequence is TGTGCCAGCAGCCGTCGACTGGGCGAAAGCACCGGGGAGCTGTTTTTT.

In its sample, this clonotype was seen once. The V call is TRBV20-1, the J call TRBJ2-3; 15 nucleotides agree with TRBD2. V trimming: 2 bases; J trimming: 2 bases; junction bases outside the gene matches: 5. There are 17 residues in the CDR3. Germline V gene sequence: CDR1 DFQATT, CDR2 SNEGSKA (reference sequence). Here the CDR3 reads CSARQGLAGGPTDTQYF. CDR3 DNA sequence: TGCAGTGCTAGACAGGGACTAGCGGGAGGACCCACAGATACGCAGTATTTT.

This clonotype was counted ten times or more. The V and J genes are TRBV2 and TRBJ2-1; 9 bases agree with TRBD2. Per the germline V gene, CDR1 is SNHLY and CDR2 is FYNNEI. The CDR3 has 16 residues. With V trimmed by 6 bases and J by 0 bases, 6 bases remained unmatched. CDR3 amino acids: CASRATSGPSYNEQFF. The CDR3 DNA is TGTGCCAGCAGGGCTACTAGCGGGCCCTCCTACAATGAGCAGTTCTTC. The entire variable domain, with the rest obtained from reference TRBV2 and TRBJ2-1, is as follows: EPEVTQTPSHQVTQMGQEVILRCVPISNHLYFYWYRQILGQKVEFLVSFYNNEISEKSEIFDDQFSVERPDGSNFTLKIRSTKLEDSAMYFCASRATSGPSYNEQFFGPGTRLTVL.

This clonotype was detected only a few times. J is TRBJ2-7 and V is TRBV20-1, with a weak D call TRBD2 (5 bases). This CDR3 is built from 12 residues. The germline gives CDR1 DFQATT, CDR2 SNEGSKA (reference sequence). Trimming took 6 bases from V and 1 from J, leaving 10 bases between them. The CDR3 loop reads CSAEGGSYEQYF. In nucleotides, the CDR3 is TGCAGTGCAGAAGGCGGGTCCTACGAGCAGTACTTC.